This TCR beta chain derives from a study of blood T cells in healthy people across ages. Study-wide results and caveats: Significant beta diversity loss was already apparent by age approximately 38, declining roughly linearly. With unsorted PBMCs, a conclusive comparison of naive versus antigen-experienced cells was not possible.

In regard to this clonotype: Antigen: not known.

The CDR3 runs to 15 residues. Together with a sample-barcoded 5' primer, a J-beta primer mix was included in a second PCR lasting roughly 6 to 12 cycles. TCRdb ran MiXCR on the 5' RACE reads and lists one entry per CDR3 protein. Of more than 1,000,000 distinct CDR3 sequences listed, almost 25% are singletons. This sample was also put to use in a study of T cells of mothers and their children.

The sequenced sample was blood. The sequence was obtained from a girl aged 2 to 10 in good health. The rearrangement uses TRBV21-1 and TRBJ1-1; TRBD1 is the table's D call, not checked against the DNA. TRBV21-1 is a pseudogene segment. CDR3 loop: CASSKRRGGSTEAFF. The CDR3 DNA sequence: TGTGCCAGCAGCAAAAGAAGGGGGGGGAGCACTGAAGCTTTCTTT.